Listed below are T cell receptor beta chains from one sample, sequenced in a study of blood T cell repertoires in COVID-19. Sequencing was performed with immunoSEQ multiplex PCR; in TCRdb, only in-frame clones are kept and a portion is missing. The sample lists 400,000 to 550,000 clones, about 85% occurring once. Source material: PBMCs or T cells enriched from blood (not recorded which). The receptors were gathered from a woman between 18 and 29 years old with acute COVID-19. Both conserved end residues are part of each CDR3. A D gene is named only where the DNA matches it firmly. Not every row has a clone size; where given, it reads once, few, many or a size class.

D gene: .; clone size: .; CDR3 length: 19; J gene: TRBJ1-3; V gene: TRBV19; CDR3 protein: CASSIPIVQGNPSGNTIYF; CDR3 DNA: TGTGCCAGTAGTATTCCTATTGTGCAGGGAAATCCCTCTGGAAACACCATATATTTT
D gene: .; clone size: .; CDR3 length: 13; J gene: TRBJ1-1; V gene: TRBV7-2; CDR3 protein: CASSTTGWTEAFF; CDR3 DNA: TGTGCCAGCAGCACAACCGGGTGGACTGAAGCTTTCTTT
D gene: .; clone size: .; CDR3 length: 14; J gene: TRBJ2-7; V gene: TRBV6-1; CDR3 protein: CASSEAPEAYEQYF; CDR3 DNA: TGTGCCAGCAGTGAAGCTCCAGAGGCCTACGAGCAGTACTTC
D gene: TRBD1; clone size: .; CDR3 length: 16; J gene: TRBJ1-5; V gene: TRBV12-5; CDR3 protein: CASGSDRPSVNQPQHF; CDR3 DNA: TGTGCTAGTGGTTCGGACAGGCCGTCCGTCAATCAGCCCCAGCATTTT
D gene: TRBD2; clone size: .; CDR3 length: 13; J gene: TRBJ2-5; V gene: TRBV5-1; CDR3 protein: CASSGGAGETQYF; CDR3 DNA: TGCGCCAGCAGTGGCGGAGCGGGGGAGACCCAGTACTTC
D gene: .; clone size: .; CDR3 length: 16; J gene: TRBJ2-7; V gene: TRBV14; CDR3 protein: CASSQQGYRASYEQYF; CDR3 DNA: TGTGCCAGCAGCCAACAGGGCTATCGTGCGTCCTACGAGCAGTACTTC
D gene: .; clone size: .; CDR3 length: 14; J gene: TRBJ2-1; V gene: TRBV14; CDR3 protein: CASSHPRLGNEQFF; CDR3 DNA: TGTGCCAGCAGCCATCCGCGACTAGGAAATGAGCAGTTCTTC
D gene: TRBD1; clone size: once; CDR3 length: 12; J gene: TRBJ2-1; V gene: TRBV6-4; CDR3 protein: CASSGTGGEQFF; CDR3 DNA: TGTGCCAGCAGTGGGACAGGAGGAGAGCAGTTCTTC
D gene: TRBD2; clone size: .; CDR3 length: 11; J gene: TRBJ2-5; V gene: TRBV24-1; CDR3 protein: CATSGGGTQYF; CDR3 DNA: TGTGCCACCTCGGGAGGAGGGACCCAGTACTTC
D gene: TRBD1; clone size: .; CDR3 length: 12; J gene: TRBJ2-7; V gene: TRBV30; CDR3 protein: CAWRQGRYEQYF; CDR3 DNA: TGTGCCTGGAGACAGGGGCGCTACGAGCAGTACTTC
D gene: .; clone size: once; CDR3 length: 15; J gene: TRBJ2-5; V gene: TRBV5-4; CDR3 protein: CASSLGGRGQETQYF; CDR3 DNA: TGTGCCAGCAGCTTGGGTGGAAGGGGTCAAGAGACCCAGTACTTC
D gene: .; clone size: .; CDR3 length: 13; J gene: TRBJ2-7; V gene: TRBV6-5; CDR3 protein: CASSLGQVYEQYF; CDR3 DNA: TGTGCCAGCAGTTTGGGACAAGTCTACGAGCAGTACTTC